Reported below is one T cell receptor beta chain. Other nucleotide sequences in the sample specify the same CDR3. The germline gives CDR1 SGHDT, CDR2 YYEEEE. This CDR3 region has 14 residues. Trimming took 3 bases from V and 0 from J, leaving 7 bases between them. This sample was taken from a study of blood T cell repertoires in COVID-19. As handled by the study authors: Scientists estimated how many nucleated cells there were by amplifying reference gene primers. TCRdb's table, derived via immunoSEQ multiplex PCR, lists solely in-frame clones and lacks some. V, J and clone size derive from that table, while D and trimming were established from the DNA sequence. The data show about 320,000 clones, with approximately 82% seen just once and about 1.2% held by the top ten.

Material: peripheral blood. This clonotype originated in a woman between 50 and 59 years old with acute or convalescent COVID-19. This chain connects TRBV5-6 to TRBJ1-5; the D gene is possibly TRBD1 (6 bases). This CDR3 reads CASSYRASNQPQHF. The DNA of the CDR3 is TGTGCCAGCAGCTACAGGGCTAGCAATCAGCCCCAGCATTTT.